This T cell receptor (beta chain) derives from a study of T cell responses to AZD1222 COVID-19 vaccine. At the level of the study: Second doses that came at about 4 or about 12 weeks were put together. Study results and limitations: Vaccination with two AZD1222 doses was followed by a rise in Spike-specific TCR breadth and depth. AZD1222 recipients seropositive at baseline numbered only six or seven. Clonal diversity may have been underestimated in mostly white British donors.

TCRdb's copy holds only in-frame clones and misses some; the assay was immunoSEQ multiplex PCR. The sample yields 200,000 or so clones, 70% to 90% seen once. About this clone: Its antigen is undetermined.

V dropped 1 base and J dropped 2; count of bases not matched to a gene: 5. The CDR3 extends over 17 amino acids. Per the germline V gene, CDR1 is SGHDT and CDR2 is YYEEEE. This sequence originates from an adult in good health. Material: peripheral blood, obtained on day 0 of AZD1222 vaccination. J is TRBJ2-4 and V is TRBV5-6, with 11 bases fitting TRBD2. Here the CDR3 reads CASSLRASGGTKNIQYF. The DNA of the CDR3 is TGTGCCAGCAGCTTGAGGGCTAGCGGGGGGACCAAAAACATTCAGTACTTC.